The 12 T cell receptor beta chains listed next were all sequenced from one sample in a study of shared clonotypes between healthy human individuals. Measured with immunoSEQ multiplex PCR; TCRdb has only the in-frame clones, and not every one. The profile shows 2 million to 2.5 million clones, around 95% of them singletons. The sample was naive CD4+ T cells sorted from blood. Subset specified: CD45RA+ positively selected. The receptors shown here come from a man younger than 35 in good health.

The CDR3, as DNA: TGCAGCGTTGGGTTCACAGATACGCAGTATTTT. Protein: CSVGFTDTQYF. The genes are TRBV29-1 and TRBJ2-3; D call uncertain. There are 11 residues in the CDR3. Trimming left V 4 bases short and J 2 bases short, with 4 bases between. Germline CDR1 and CDR2: SQVTM and ANQGSEA.

CDR3 coding DNA: TGCAGCGTAGGGGACAGCCTTGATGAAAAACTGTTTTTT. It yields the protein CSVGDSLDEKLFF. The chain is built from TRBV29-1 and TRBJ1-4; 7 bases are a match to TRBD1. In germline, CDR1 is SQVTM, CDR2 ANQGSEA. This CDR3 comprises 13 residues. V trimming: 6 bases; J trimming: 6 bases; junction bases outside the gene matches: 7.

CDR3 amino acids: CASSGPSGEQYF. As DNA, the CDR3 is TGTGCCAGCAGCGGCCCATCGGGGGAGCAGTACTTC. The rearrangement joins TRBV9 to TRBJ2-7, with a possible D match to TRBD2 (5 bases). Germline loops: CDR1 SGDLS, CDR2 YYNGEE. This CDR3 contains 12 residues. V dropped 3 bases and J dropped 7 bases, with 11 bases sitting between them.

This clone occurred once. The V gene is TRBV4-3, the J gene TRBJ1-2; D is possibly TRBD1 (5 bases). The length of the CDR3 is 13 residues. V was clipped by 0 bases and J by 7 bases, with 9 bases between them. Per germline, CDR1 LGHNA and CDR2 YSLEER. The CDR3 DNA is TGCGCCAGCAGCCAAGAAACGGGGCTTGGCTACACCTTC. It translates to CASSQETGLGYTF.

The chain carries TRBV5-8 and TRBJ2-4, with no clear D. V was clipped by 5 bases and J by 0 bases, with 15 bases between them. This CDR3 comprises 16 residues. Germline V gene lookup returns CDR1 SGHTS and CDR2 YDEGEE. The DNA of the CDR3 is TGTGCCAGCAGTTTCCAGGACGGTCTAGCCAAAAACATTCAGTACTTC. This encodes CASSFQDGLAKNIQYF.

Here the CDR3 reads CASRRGYEQYF. As DNA, the CDR3 is TGTGCCAGCAGGAGGGGGTACGAGCAGTACTTC. V is TRBV7-9 and J is TRBJ2-7; the D gene is possibly TRBD1 (6 bases). Trimming took off 6 bases at V and 4 bases at J, with 7 bases between the two ends. Looked up from germline, CDR1 is SEHNR and CDR2 is FQNEAQ (reference sequence). CDR3 length: 11 residues.

The rearrangement joins TRBV5-4 to TRBJ2-3; 10 bases agree with TRBD2. The trim removed 3 bases at V and 4 bases at J, leaving 2 bases unmatched. The CDR3 extends over 14 amino acids. Germline CDR1 and CDR2: SGHNT and YYREEE (reference sequence). The CDR3 reads CASSYGLAADTQYF. The CDR3 region has the DNA TGTGCCAGCAGCTACGGACTAGCGGCAGATACGCAGTATTTT.

Remarks on this clone: Different DNA sequences within this sample yield the same CDR3. The rearrangement uses TRBV7-2 and TRBJ2-7; TRBD2 matches at 8 bases. The trim removed 3 bases at V and 0 bases at J, leaving 4 bases unmatched. Germline loops: CDR1 SGHTA, CDR2 FQGNSA. The length of the CDR3 is 15 residues. The CDR3 reads CASSFTGTSSYEQYF. DNA of the CDR3: TGTGCCAGCAGCTTCACCGGGACTAGCTCCTACGAGCAGTACTTC. Drawing the rest from reference TRBV7-2 and TRBJ2-7, the complete variable domain is GAGVSQSPSNKVTEKGKDVELRCDPISGHTALYWYRQSLGQGLEFLIYFQGNSAPDKSGLPSDRFSAERTGGSVSTLTIQRTQQEDSAVYLCASSFTGTSSYEQYFGPGTRLTVT.

The J gene is TRBJ1-4, the V gene TRBV6-1; D possibly corresponds to TRBD1 (5 bases). CDR1 and CDR2 from the germline V gene are MNHNS and SASEGT. The CDR3 loop spans 13 amino acids. Trimming left V 8 bases short and J 5 bases short, with 12 bases between. CDR3 sequence: CASRDRRNEKLFF. CDR3 bases: TGTGCCAGCCGGGACCGAAGAAATGAAAAACTGTTTTTT.

This clone was counted once. The rearrangement joins TRBV27 to TRBJ2-5, with D unresolved. Germline V gene data show CDR1 as MNHEY and CDR2 as SMNVEV (reference sequence). V was cut by 6 bases and J by 5 bases, with 10 bases left in between. The length of the CDR3 is 12 residues. CDR3 in DNA: TGTGCCAGCAGGGGAAGTGTGGAGACCCAGTACTTC. It yields the protein CASRGSVETQYF.

The CDR3 protein is CASSEEGVVYGYTF. The CDR3, as DNA: TGCGCCAGCAGCGAAGAGGGCGTCGTCTATGGCTACACCTTC. V is TRBV5-1 and J is TRBJ1-2; D remains unclear. The CDR3 covers 14 residues. The V gene lost 4 bases and the J gene lost 4 bases, with 14 bases spanning the gap. Germline CDR1 and CDR2: SGHRS and YFSETQ.

The chain is built from TRBV12-5 and TRBJ1-1, with a possible D match to TRBD1 (5 bases). The CDR3 loop spans 13 amino acids. The germline V and J ends were trimmed by 2 bases and 1 base, with 5 bases remaining between them. CDR1 is LGHNT and CDR2 is FRNRAP in the germline V gene. The CDR3 sequence is CASGLQGNTEAFF. The CDR3 bases are TGTGCTAGTGGTTTGCAGGGGAACACTGAAGCTTTCTTT.